This T cell receptor (beta chain) was captured in a study of CD8 T cells in ankylosing spondylitis. Looked up from germline, CDR1 is SGHVS and CDR2 is FQNEAQ. This CDR3 spans 14 amino acids. The V and J ends lost 3 bases and 6 bases respectively, with 12 bases between them. On this clonotype itself: Antigen specificity is unknown.

Study-wide findings and caveats: Apparently characteristic of ankylosing spondylitis blood was a TCR beta motif (fewer than 10 highly homologous variants).

TCRdb fed the 5' RACE reads into MiXCR, producing one record per CDR3 protein. The sample shows about 460,000 distinct CDR3 sequences, approximately 5.3% of them seen only once. Sequenced sample: blood, either unsorted or a sorted T cell fraction (not recorded which). This chain connects TRBV7-8 to TRBJ1-5, with D unclear. The sequence was collected from a male donor with ankylosing spondylitis. The chain's CDR3 is CASSFKTASQPQHF. The CDR3 coding sequence is TGTGCCAGCAGCTTTAAAACGGCGAGTCAGCCCCAGCATTTT.